This TCR beta chain was sequenced during a study of blood T cell repertoires in COVID-19 (TCRdb year 2020). With respect to the entire study: Samples covering the acute and convalescent phases of COVID-19 were provided by collaborators in the United States, Italy and Spain. Where HLA class I and class II types were available, the types were taken from metadata supplied by the sample provider, not from assay-based typing. The prospective study material was composed of cDNA or gDNA derived from T cells, B-cell-depleted T cells, or PBMCs. The samples were drawn from the first 160 participants of the ongoing ImmuneRACE study and from some 1,300 subjects provided by 6 global collaborators. The sample metadata nearly always contained a de-identified subject ID, COVID-19 status, age in years and sex. The dataset comprised deeply sampled blood TCRbeta repertoires from subjects exposed to, actively infected with, or recovered from COVID-19. The repertoires were released in a freely available public database intended as a resource for research on the immune response to SARS-CoV-2.

Each collaborating institution followed its own protocols to collect whole blood in K2EDTA tubes. For TCRbeta analysis, collaborator samples were shipped as frozen whole blood, as isolated PBMCs, or as DNA extracted from either sample type. TCRbeta CDR3 regions were amplified from genomic DNA using the immunoSEQ Assay, a bias-controlled multiplex PCR. In the paper's pipeline: Within the assay, amplification of reference gene primers was used to estimate how many nucleated cells each sample contained. To quantify the absolute abundance of each unique TCRbeta CDR3 rearrangement, sequence reads were collapsed and filtered. Productive Simpson clonality was computed per sample as the square root of Simpson's diversity index over productive rearrangements. Here the immuneACCESS table is served through TCRdb, limited to in-frame sequences with V and J called. Missing clones are a known gap in these copies; in checked studies unresolved V genes cover under half, and the rest lacks a known reason. That table supplies the V and J calls and clone size; D and trimming were determined from the DNA. The sample records roughly 250,000 clones, about four fifths of which are singletons. The ten biggest clones cover about 4.8% of the sample.

General conclusions and limits of the study: The quantity of clinical and demographic metadata differed by source and by participant and was supplied without curation.

In the case of this clone: No cognate antigen has been identified for it. No base quality values were provided; no much bigger clone lies one nucleotide off.

This TCR was recovered from a woman in her seventies with acute or convalescent COVID-19. Material for sequencing was peripheral blood.

The DNA sequence is as follows: TGCGCCAGCAGGGCTAGCGGGGGAAGAACCGGGGAGCTGTTTTTT. It translates as CASRASGGRTGELFF. The chain is made from TRBV10-2 and TRBJ2-2; 10 of the junction bases match TRBD2. The CDR3 measures 15 amino acids from cysteine to phenylalanine. Only the CDR3 DNA is retained, 45 bases long and in frame from the first base. V ends up 6 bases short and J 5 bases short, with an unmatched junction base count of 6. Sequences WSHSY (CDR1) and SAAADI (CDR2) are obtained from the germline V gene.